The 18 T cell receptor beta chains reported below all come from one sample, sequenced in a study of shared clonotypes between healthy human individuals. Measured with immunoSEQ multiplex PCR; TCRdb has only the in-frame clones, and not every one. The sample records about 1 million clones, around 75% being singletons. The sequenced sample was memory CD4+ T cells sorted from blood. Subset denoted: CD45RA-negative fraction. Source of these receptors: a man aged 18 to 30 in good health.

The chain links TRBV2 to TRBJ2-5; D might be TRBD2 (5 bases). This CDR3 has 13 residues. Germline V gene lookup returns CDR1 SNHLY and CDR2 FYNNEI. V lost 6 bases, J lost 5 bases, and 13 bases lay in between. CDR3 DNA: TGTGCCAGCAGCGGACTGGAAGGGGAGACCCAGTACTTC. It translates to CASSGLEGETQYF.

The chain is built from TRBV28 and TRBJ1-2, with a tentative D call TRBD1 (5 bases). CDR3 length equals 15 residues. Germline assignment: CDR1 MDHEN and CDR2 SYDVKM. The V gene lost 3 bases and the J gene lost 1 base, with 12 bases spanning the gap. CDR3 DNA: TGTGCCAGCAGTTTGGGGGGGGTCATTAACTATGGCTACACCTTC. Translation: CASSLGGVINYGYTF.

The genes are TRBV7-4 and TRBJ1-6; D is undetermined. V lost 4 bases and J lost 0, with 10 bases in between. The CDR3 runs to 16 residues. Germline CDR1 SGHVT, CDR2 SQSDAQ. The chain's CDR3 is CASSSLLRSYNSPLHF. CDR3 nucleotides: TGTGCCAGCAGCTCTCTTCTCCGCTCCTATAATTCACCCCTCCACTTT.

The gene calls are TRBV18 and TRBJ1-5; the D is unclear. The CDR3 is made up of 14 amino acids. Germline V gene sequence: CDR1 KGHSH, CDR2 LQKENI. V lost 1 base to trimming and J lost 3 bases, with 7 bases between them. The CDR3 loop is CASSPRVSNQPQHF. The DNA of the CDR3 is TGTGCCAGCTCACCACGGGTTTCCAATCAGCCCCAGCATTTT.

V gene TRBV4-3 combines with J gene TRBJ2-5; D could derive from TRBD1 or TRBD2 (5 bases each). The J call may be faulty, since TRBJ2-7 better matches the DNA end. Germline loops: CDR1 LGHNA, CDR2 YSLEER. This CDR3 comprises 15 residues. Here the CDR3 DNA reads TGCGCCAGCAGCCCGACGGATGAGGGGTTCTACGAGCAGTACTTC. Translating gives CASSPTDEGFYEQYF.

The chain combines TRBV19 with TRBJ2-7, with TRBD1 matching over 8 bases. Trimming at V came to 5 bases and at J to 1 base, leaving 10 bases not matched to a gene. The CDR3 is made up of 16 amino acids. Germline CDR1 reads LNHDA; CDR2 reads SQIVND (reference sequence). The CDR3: CASSSQGAMGSYEQYF. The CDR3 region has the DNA TGTGCCAGTAGTTCTCAGGGGGCTATGGGTTCCTACGAGCAGTACTTC.

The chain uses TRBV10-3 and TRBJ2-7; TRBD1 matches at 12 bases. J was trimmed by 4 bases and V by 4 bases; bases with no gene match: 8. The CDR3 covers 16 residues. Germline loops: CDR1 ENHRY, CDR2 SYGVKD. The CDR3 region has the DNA TGTGCCATCAGTGTCGTCCCGGGACAGGGGGCTTACGAGCAGTACTTC. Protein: CAISVVPGQGAYEQYF.

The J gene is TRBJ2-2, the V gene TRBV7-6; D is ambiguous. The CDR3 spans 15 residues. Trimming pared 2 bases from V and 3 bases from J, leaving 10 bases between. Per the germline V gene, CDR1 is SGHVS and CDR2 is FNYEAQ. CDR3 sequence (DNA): TGTGCCAGCAGCTTATTCCCTGGGGACACCGGGGAGCTGTTTTTT. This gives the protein CASSLFPGDTGELFF.

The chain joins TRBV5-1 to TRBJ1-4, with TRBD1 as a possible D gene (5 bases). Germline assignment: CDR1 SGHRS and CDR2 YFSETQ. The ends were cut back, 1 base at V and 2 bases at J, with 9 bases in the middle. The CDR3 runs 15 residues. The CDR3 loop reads CASSLPGPTNEKLFF. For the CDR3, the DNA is TGCGCCAGCAGCTTGCCGGGACCCACTAATGAAAAACTGTTTTTT.

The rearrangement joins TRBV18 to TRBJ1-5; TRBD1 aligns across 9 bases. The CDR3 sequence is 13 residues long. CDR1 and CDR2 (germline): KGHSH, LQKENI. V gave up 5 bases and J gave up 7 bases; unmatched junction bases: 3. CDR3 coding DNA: TGTGCCAGCTCAGTAACAGGGGGCCAGCCCCAGCATTTT. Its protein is CASSVTGGQPQHF. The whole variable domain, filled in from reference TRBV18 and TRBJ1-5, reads NAGVMQNPRHLVRRRGQEARLRCSPMKGHSHVYWYRQLPEEGLKFMVYLQKENIIDESGMPKERFSAEFPKEGPSILRIQQVVRGDSAAYFCASSVTGGQPQHFGDGTRLSIL.

CDR3 region: CASTKGQMNTEAFF. The CDR3 bases are TGCGCCAGCACCAAGGGACAGATGAACACTGAAGCTTTCTTT. The genes are TRBV5-1 and TRBJ1-1; 7 bases line up with TRBD1. The germline V gene encodes CDR1 SGHRS and CDR2 YFSETQ. The CDR3 is 14 amino acids. After removal of 6 bases from V and 0 bases from J, the junction contained 5 bases not matched to a gene.

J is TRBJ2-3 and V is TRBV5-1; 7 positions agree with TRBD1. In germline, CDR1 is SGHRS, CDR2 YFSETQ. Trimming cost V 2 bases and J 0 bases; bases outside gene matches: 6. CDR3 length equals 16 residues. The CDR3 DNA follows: TGCGCCAGCAGCTTACTATCGGGACAGAGCACAGATACGCAGTATTTT. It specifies CASSLLSGQSTDTQYF.

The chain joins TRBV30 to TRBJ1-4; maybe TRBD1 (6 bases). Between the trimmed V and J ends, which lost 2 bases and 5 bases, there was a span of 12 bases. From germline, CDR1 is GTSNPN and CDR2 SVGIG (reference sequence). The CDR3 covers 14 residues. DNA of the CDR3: TGTGCCTGGAGTCAAGGGGGGAGCAATGAAAAACTGTTTTTT. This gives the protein CAWSQGGSNEKLFF. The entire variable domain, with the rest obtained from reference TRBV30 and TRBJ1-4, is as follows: SQTIHQWPATLVQPVGSPLSLECTVEGTSNPNLYWYRQAAGRGLQLLFYSVGIGQISSEVPQNLSASRPQDRQFILSSKKLLLSDSGFYLCAWSQGGSNEKLFFGSGTQLSVL.

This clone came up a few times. CDR3 nucleotides: TGCAGCGTTGGGGAGCGGGAGTTAACCTCCTACAATGAGCAGTTCTTC. Encoded protein: CSVGERELTSYNEQFF. The V call is TRBV29-1, the J call TRBJ2-1, with 8 bases lining up with TRBD2. This CDR3 comprises 16 residues. Losses at the gene ends were 4 bases for V and 0 bases for J; bases not matched to a gene: 8. CDR1 and CDR2 from the germline V gene are SQVTM and ANQGSEA.

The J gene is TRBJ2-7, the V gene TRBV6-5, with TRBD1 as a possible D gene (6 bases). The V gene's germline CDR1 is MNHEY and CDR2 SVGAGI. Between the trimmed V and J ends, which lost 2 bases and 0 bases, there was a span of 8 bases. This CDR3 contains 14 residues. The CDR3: CASSYKGHSYEQYF. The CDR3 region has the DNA TGTGCCAGCAGTTACAAGGGACACTCCTACGAGCAGTACTTC.

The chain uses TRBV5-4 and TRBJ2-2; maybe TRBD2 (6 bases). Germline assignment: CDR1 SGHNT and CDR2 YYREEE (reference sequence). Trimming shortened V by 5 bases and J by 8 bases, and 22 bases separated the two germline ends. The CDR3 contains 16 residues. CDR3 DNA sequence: TGTGCCAGCAGTAGAGTCTTAGCGGCGGGTGTGGGGGAGCTGTTTTTT. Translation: CASSRVLAAGVGELFF.

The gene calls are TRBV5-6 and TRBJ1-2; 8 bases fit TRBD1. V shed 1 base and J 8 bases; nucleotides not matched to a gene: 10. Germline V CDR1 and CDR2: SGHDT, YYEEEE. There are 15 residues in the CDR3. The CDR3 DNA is TGTGCCAGCAGCTTGATCGCAGGGGGCTTTTTGGGCTACACCTTC. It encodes CASSLIAGGFLGYTF.

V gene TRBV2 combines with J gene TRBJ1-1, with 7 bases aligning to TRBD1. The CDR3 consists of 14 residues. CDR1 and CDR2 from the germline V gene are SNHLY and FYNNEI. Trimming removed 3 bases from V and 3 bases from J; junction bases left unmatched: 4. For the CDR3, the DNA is TGTGCCAGCAGTGACGGGACAGTTTACACTGAAGCTTTCTTT. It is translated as CASSDGTVYTEAFF.